A single sample is the source of the 21 T cell receptor beta chains below, sequenced in a study of shared clonotypes between healthy human individuals. Terminally differentiated effector memory CD45RA+ cells were left out of the naive CD8 fraction, which was CD45RO-negative and positively selected for CCR7. The data were produced by immunoSEQ multiplex PCR, yet TCRdb's version contains in-frame clones alone and is incomplete. Of fewer than 1 million clones listed, roughly 96% are singletons. The sample was naive CD8+ T cells sorted from blood. Every receptor here comes from a man aged 25-40 years in good health.

The chain uses TRBV30 and TRBJ1-4, with 10 bases matching TRBD1. The CDR3 consists of 14 residues. V shed 6 bases, J shed 7 bases, and the junction held 8 bases outside the gene matches. CDR1 GTSNPN and CDR2 SVGIG come from the germline V gene (reference sequence). CDR3 in amino acids: CACQRDRGFEKLFF. CDR3 bases: TGTGCCTGCCAACGGGACAGGGGTTTTGAAAAACTGTTTTTT.

This chain links TRBV9 with TRBJ2-1; 9 bases line up with TRBD1. The germline V gene has CDR1 SGDLS and CDR2 YYNGEE. This CDR3 spans 19 amino acids. Trimming at V came to 1 base and at J to 2 bases, leaving 13 bases not matched to a gene. The chain's CDR3 is CASSVSTARDRATYNEQFF. CDR3 coding DNA: TGTGCCAGCAGCGTATCCACCGCCAGGGACAGGGCCACCTACAATGAGCAGTTCTTC.

The V and J genes are TRBV7-6 and TRBJ2-3; D might be TRBD2 (5 bases). Germline V gene data show CDR1 as SGHVS and CDR2 as FNYEAQ. Trimming cost V 6 bases and J 1 base, with 14 bases left between them. The CDR3 runs 15 residues. The CDR3 DNA reads TGTGCCAGCAGTGACCCGCCGAGGGGCACAGATACGCAGTATTTT. Encoded protein: CASSDPPRGTDTQYF.

This chain joins TRBV29-1 and TRBJ2-1; no reliable D call. CDR3 length: 11 amino acids. Germline CDR1 and CDR2: SQVTM and ANQGSEA. The ends were cut back, 4 bases at V and 10 bases at J, with 11 bases in the middle. DNA of the CDR3: TGCAGCGTTGGACTCCGAGAGGAGCAGTTCTTC. The encoded protein is CSVGLREEQFF.

The rearrangement uses TRBV9 and TRBJ2-5, with 13 nucleotides matching TRBD2. The CDR3 is 15 amino acids. Per germline, CDR1 SGDLS and CDR2 YYNGEE. V was pared by 3 bases and J by 5 bases, with 4 bases of the junction left unmatched. The CDR3 region is CASSEGLAGHETQYF. CDR3 DNA: TGTGCCAGCAGCGAGGGACTAGCGGGACACGAGACCCAGTACTTC.

This chain joins TRBV27 and TRBJ1-2; the D gene is possibly TRBD1 (5 bases). CDR3 size: 14 residues. The V end lost 4 bases, the J end lost 2 bases, and 11 bases lay between the germline ends. Germline-derived CDR1 and CDR2 are MNHEY and SMNVEV (reference sequence). CDR3 DNA sequence: TGTGCCAGCAGTTCTTACAGGACCAACTATGGCTACACCTTC. Translated, it gives CASSSYRTNYGYTF.

This clone has a single count. The chain joins TRBV7-2 to TRBJ2-1; 8 nucleotides match TRBD2. Trimming at V came to 5 bases and at J to 2 bases, leaving 8 bases not matched to a gene. The CDR3 consists of 16 residues. Germline lookup yields CDR1 SGHTA and CDR2 FQGNSA. CDR3 DNA: TGTGCCAGCAGCGTAGATAGCGGGGTCCCCTACAATGAGCAGTTCTTC. It codes for CASSVDSGVPYNEQFF.

This clone was recorded only once. The V call is TRBV9, the J call TRBJ2-1; 9 bases fit TRBD2. CDR1 is SGDLS and CDR2 is YYNGEE in the germline V gene. CDR3 size: 16 residues. V dropped 0 bases and J dropped 7; count of bases not matched to a gene: 8. CDR3 bases: TGTGCCAGCAGCGTAGTTAGCGGGAGTCAAATAAATGAGCAGTTCTTC. Translating it yields CASSVVSGSQINEQFF.

The J gene is TRBJ2-1, the V gene TRBV5-1; TRBD2 is a possible D gene (6 bases). CDR1 and CDR2 (germline): SGHRS, YFSETQ. This CDR3 region has 15 residues. Trimming stripped 2 bases from V and 4 bases from J, with 13 bases between. The CDR3 sequence: CASSFGDSAYNEQFF. CDR3 DNA: TGCGCCAGCAGCTTTGGGGACTCGGCTTACAATGAGCAGTTCTTC.

CDR3 protein: CAISELGQGAFEQYF. The CDR3 nucleotides are TGTGCCATCAGTGAGCTGGGACAGGGGGCATTCGAGCAGTACTTC. The rearrangement links TRBV10-3 to TRBJ2-7; 12 nucleotides line up with TRBD1. The CDR3 totals 15 residues. The germline CDR1 and CDR2 sequences are ENHRY and SYGVKD. V was clipped by 2 bases and J by 6 bases; unmatched bases: 5.

The V call is TRBV29-1, the J call TRBJ1-1; no firm D call. CDR1 SQVTM and CDR2 ANQGSEA come from the germline V gene. V was clipped by 5 bases and J by 0 bases, with 7 bases between them. The length of the CDR3 is 12 residues. The CDR3 coding sequence is TGCAGCGTTCTAAGGCTGAACACTGAAGCTTTCTTT. This encodes CSVLRLNTEAFF.

CDR3 DNA sequence: TGTGCCAGCAGCTTAGTTCCCGAGGAAAACAATGAGCAGTTCTTC. The encoded protein is CASSLVPEENNEQFF. The chain couples TRBV7-9 to TRBJ2-1; D remains ambiguous. The germline CDR1 and CDR2 sequences are SEHNR and FQNEAQ (reference sequence). V dropped 1 base and J dropped 5 bases, with 12 bases sitting between them. The CDR3 sequence is 15 residues long.

This rearrangement joins TRBV6-1 to TRBJ1-5; D gene uncertain. V gave up 3 bases and J gave up 0 bases, with 3 bases separating them. The germline V gene has CDR1 MNHNS and CDR2 SASEGT. The CDR3 is made up of 13 amino acids. Written as DNA, the CDR3 is TGTGCCAGCAGTGAGTATAGCAATCAGCCCCAGCATTTT. It specifies CASSEYSNQPQHF.

The V gene is TRBV7-2, the J gene TRBJ2-1; 10 nucleotides agree with TRBD2. The germline gives CDR1 SGHTA, CDR2 FQGNSA. Germline trimming cut 5 bases from V and 7 bases from J; bases unmatched to any gene: 20. The CDR3 loop spans 19 amino acids. The CDR3 sequence is CASSPRGGYLAGDGNEQFF. The CDR3 DNA follows: TGTGCCAGCAGCCCGAGGGGGGGCTACCTAGCGGGAGATGGGAATGAGCAGTTCTTC. Full variable domain (rest looked up from reference TRBV7-2 and TRBJ2-1): GAGVSQSPSNKVTEKGKDVELRCDPISGHTALYWYRQSLGQGLEFLIYFQGNSAPDKSGLPSDRFSAERTGGSVSTLTIQRTQQEDSAVYLCASSPRGGYLAGDGNEQFFGPGTRLTVL.

The gene calls are TRBV9 and TRBJ2-1; D is unclear. The CDR3 spans 13 residues. Germline CDR1 reads SGDLS; CDR2 reads YYNGEE. Trimming removed 4 bases from V and 8 bases from J, with 13 bases in between. The CDR3 is CASSPMGVDEQFF. CDR3 in DNA: TGTGCCAGCAGCCCGATGGGCGTCGATGAGCAGTTCTTC.

The chain links TRBV10-3 to TRBJ1-2; 9 bases fit TRBD1. V was clipped by 6 bases and J by 3 bases; unmatched bases: 5. Germline V gene lookup returns CDR1 ENHRY and CDR2 SYGVKD. The CDR3 covers 14 residues. CDR3: CAISGTGQDYGYTF. In DNA, the CDR3 is TGTGCCATCAGCGGGACAGGGCAGGACTATGGCTACACCTTC.

The chain carries TRBV11-2 and TRBJ2-1; 9 bases match TRBD1. Germline trimming cut 4 bases from V and 3 bases from J; bases unmatched to any gene: 4. CDR3 length: 15 residues. The V gene's germline CDR1 is SGHAT and CDR2 FQNNGV. This chain's CDR3 is CASSSPGQGYNEQFF. The CDR3 region has the DNA TGTGCCAGCAGCTCGCCGGGACAGGGCTACAATGAGCAGTTCTTC.

The V call is TRBV18, the J call TRBJ2-3, with D perhaps matching TRBD1 (5 bases). From germline, CDR1 is KGHSH and CDR2 LQKENI. This CDR3 has 14 residues. V was cut by 5 bases and J by 2 bases, with 11 bases left in between. The CDR3 nucleotides are TGTGCCAGCTCAACCACAGGATTCACAGATACGCAGTATTTT. Translating it yields CASSTTGFTDTQYF.

The J gene is TRBJ1-2, the V gene TRBV9; tentatively, D is TRBD1 (5 bases). The CDR3 spans 15 residues. Trimming left V 0 bases short and J 1 base short, with 10 bases between. Germline CDR1 SGDLS, CDR2 YYNGEE. The DNA of the CDR3 is TGTGCCAGCAGCGTAGCAGGGTCCCATAACTATGGCTACACCTTC. Its protein is CASSVAGSHNYGYTF.

This chain links TRBV27 with TRBJ2-5, with TRBD1 as a possible D gene (6 bases). V lost 4 bases and J 2 bases, leaving 17 bases between the germline ends. The CDR3 consists of 16 residues. Germline CDR1 and CDR2: MNHEY and SMNVEV (reference sequence). CDR3 nucleotide sequence: TGTGCCAGCAGTTCCCCCCAGGGGACCCAACAAGAGACCCAGTACTTC. It is translated as CASSSPQGTQQETQYF.

The count of this clone is one. CDR3 in DNA: TGCAGCGTTGGGAAGGCGAACTCTGGAAACACCATATATTTT. It codes for CSVGKANSGNTIYF. The chain recombines TRBV29-1 with TRBJ1-3, with no clear D. Between the trimmed V and J ends, which lost 4 bases and 0 bases, there was a span of 10 bases. The CDR3 totals 14 residues. CDR1 and CDR2 from the germline V gene are SQVTM and ANQGSEA.